The TCR beta chain described here comes from a study of blood T cell repertoires in COVID-19. Study background: The analysed material was cDNA or gDNA that came from T cells, B-cell-depleted T cells, or PBMCs.

Per the authors' pipeline: Estimates of nucleated cell counts were drawn from the amplification of reference gene primers. Some clones are missing from TCRdb's copy, which holds only in-frame ones; the method was immunoSEQ multiplex PCR. The V and J calls and clone size come from that table; D and trimming were worked out from the DNA. In the table there are some 45,000 clones, about nine tenths of which are singletons. What was sequenced was peripheral blood. The clonotype was recovered from a human donor in a cohort sampled during active COVID-19.

This CDR3 reads CASSTTSGGHGEQFF. CDR3 coding DNA: TGTGCCAGCAGCACGACTAGCGGGGGTCATGGTGAGCAGTTCTTC. The chain combines TRBV6-2 or TRBV6-3 with TRBJ2-1, with 12 bases lining up with TRBD2. V trimming: 6 bases; J trimming: 9 bases; junction bases outside the gene matches: 9. Germline CDR1 MNHEY, CDR2 SVGEGT. The CDR3 loop spans 15 amino acids.